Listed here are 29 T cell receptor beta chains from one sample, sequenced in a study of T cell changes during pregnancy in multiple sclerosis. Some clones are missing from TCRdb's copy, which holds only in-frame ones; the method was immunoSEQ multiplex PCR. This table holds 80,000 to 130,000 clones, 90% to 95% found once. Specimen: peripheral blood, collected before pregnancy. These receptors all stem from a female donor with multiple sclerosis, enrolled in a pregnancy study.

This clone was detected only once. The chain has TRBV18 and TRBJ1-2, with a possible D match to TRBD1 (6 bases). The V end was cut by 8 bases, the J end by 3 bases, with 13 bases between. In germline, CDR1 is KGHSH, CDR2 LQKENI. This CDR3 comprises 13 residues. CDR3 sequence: CASKDNRDYGYTF. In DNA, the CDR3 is TGTGCCAGCAAAGATAACAGGGACTATGGCTACACCTTC.

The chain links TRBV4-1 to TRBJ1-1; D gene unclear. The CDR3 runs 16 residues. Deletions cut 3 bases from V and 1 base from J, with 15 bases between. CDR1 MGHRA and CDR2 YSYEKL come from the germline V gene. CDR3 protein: CASSHSTAYTNTEAFF. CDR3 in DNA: TGCGCCAGCAGCCATTCCACCGCCTATACGAACACTGAAGCTTTCTTT.

The chain's CDR3 is CASRGTGSSNEQFF. DNA of the CDR3: TGCGCCAGCAGGGGCACCGGGAGTTCCAATGAGCAGTTCTTC. V gene TRBV5-1 combines with J gene TRBJ2-1, with D possibly TRBD2 on 6 matching bases. This CDR3 spans 14 amino acids. V shed 5 bases and J shed 6 bases, with 15 bases lying between them. The germline CDR1 and CDR2 sequences are SGHRS and YFSETQ.

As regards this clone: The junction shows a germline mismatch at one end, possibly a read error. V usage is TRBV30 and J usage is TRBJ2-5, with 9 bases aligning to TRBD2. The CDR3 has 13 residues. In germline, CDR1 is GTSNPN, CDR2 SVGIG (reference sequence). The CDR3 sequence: CAWSTGASGNYHF. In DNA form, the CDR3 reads TGTGCCTGGAGTACCGGGGCTAGCGGGAATTATCACTTC.

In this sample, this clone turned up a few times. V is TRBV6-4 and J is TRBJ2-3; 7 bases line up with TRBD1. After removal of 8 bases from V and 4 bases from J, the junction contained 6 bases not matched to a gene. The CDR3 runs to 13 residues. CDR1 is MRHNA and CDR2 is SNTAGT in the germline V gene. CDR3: CASGDSGSDTQYF. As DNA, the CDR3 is TGTGCCAGCGGGGACAGTGGGTCAGATACGCAGTATTTT.

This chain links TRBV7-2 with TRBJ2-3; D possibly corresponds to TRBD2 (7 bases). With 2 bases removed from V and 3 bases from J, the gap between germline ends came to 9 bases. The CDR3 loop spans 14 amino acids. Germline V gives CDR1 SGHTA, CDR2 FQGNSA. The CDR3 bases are TGTGCCAGCAGCTTAAGGGGGGGAACAGATACGCAGTATTTT. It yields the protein CASSLRGGTDTQYF.

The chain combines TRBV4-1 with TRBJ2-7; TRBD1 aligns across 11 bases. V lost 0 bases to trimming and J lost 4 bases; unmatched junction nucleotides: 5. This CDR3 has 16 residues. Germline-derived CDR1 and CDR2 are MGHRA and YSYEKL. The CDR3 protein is CASSQEAGQGEYEQYF. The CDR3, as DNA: TGCGCCAGCAGCCAAGAAGCGGGACAGGGGGAATACGAGCAGTACTTC.

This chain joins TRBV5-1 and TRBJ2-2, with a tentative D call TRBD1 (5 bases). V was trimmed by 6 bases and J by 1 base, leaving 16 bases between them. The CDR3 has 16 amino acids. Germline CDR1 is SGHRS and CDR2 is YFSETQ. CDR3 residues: CASTGSVTGNTGELFF. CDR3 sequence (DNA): TGCGCCAGCACCGGATCCGTTACAGGGAACACCGGGGAGCTGTTTTTT.

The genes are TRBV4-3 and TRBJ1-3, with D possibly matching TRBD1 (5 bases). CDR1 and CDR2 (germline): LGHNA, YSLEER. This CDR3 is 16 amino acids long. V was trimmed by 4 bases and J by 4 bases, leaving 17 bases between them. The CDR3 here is CASSRSVTGAGNTIYF. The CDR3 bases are TGCGCCAGCAGCCGATCAGTAACAGGTGCGGGAAACACCATATATTTT.

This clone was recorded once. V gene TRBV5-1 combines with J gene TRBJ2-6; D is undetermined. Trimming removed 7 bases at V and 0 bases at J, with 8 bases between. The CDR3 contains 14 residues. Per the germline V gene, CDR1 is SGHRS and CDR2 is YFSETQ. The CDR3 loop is CASHPSSGANVLTF. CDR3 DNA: TGCGCCAGCCACCCGAGCTCTGGGGCCAACGTCCTGACTTTC.

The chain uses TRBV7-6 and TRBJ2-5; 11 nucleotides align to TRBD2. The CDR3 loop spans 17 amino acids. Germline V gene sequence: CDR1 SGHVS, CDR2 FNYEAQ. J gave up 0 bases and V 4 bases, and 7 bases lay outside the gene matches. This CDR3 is CASSSRTSGSYQETQYF. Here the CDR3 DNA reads TGTGCCAGCAGCTCACGGACTAGCGGGTCCTACCAAGAGACCCAGTACTTC.

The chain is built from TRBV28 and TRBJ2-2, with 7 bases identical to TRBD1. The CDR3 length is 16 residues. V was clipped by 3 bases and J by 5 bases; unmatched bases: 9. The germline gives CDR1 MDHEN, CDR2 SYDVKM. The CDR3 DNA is TGTGCCAGCAGTTTTAGGTCGGGACAGTGGACCGGGGAGCTGTTTTTT. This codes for CASSFRSGQWTGELFF.

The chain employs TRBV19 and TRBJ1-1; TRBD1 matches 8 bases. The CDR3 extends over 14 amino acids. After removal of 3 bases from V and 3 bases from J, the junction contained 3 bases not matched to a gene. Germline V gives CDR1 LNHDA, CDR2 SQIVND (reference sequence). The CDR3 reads CASSIQGADTEAFF. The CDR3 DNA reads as TGTGCCAGTAGTATCCAGGGGGCGGACACTGAAGCTTTCTTT.

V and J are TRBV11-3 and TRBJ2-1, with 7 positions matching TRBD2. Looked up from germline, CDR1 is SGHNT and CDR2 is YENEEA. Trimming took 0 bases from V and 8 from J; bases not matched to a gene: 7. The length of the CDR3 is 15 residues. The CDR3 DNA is TGTGCCAGCAGCTTAGATTCCGTTAGCGGGCATGAGCAGTTCTTC. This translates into CASSLDSVSGHEQFF.

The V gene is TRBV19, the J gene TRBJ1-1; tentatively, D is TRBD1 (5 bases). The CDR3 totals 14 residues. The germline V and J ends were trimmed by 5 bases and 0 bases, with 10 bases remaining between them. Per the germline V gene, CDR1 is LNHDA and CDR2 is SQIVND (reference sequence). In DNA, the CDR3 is TGTGCCAGTAGTCCCCAGGGATTGAACACTGAAGCTTTCTTT. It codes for CASSPQGLNTEAFF.

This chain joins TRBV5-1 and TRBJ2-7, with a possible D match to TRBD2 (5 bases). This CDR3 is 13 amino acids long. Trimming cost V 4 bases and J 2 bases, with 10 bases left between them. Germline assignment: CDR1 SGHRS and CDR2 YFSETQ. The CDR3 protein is CASSREPPYEQYF. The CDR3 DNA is TGCGCCAGCAGCCGGGAACCCCCCTACGAGCAGTACTTC.

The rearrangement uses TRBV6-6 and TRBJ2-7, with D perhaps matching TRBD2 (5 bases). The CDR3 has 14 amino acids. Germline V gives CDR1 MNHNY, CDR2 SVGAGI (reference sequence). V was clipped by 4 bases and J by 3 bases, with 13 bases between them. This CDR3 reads CASSSRFSVYEQYF. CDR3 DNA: TGTGCCAGCAGTTCCCGGTTTAGCGTCTACGAGCAGTACTTC.

Here the CDR3 reads CASSQGPSGETQYF. CDR3 sequence (DNA): TGCGCCAGCAGCCAAGGGCCTAGCGGAGAGACCCAGTACTTC. This sequence joins TRBV4-3 and TRBJ2-5; 7 bases fit TRBD2. CDR1 LGHNA and CDR2 YSLEER come from the germline V gene. The CDR3 covers 14 residues. After removal of 1 base from V and 4 bases from J, the junction contained 3 bases not matched to a gene.

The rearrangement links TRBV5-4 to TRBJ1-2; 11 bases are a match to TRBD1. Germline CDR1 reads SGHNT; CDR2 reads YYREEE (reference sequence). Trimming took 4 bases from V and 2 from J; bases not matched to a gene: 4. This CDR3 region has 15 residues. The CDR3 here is CASSPRTGGNYGYTF. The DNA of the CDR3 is TGTGCCAGCAGCCCCAGGACAGGGGGCAACTATGGCTACACCTTC.

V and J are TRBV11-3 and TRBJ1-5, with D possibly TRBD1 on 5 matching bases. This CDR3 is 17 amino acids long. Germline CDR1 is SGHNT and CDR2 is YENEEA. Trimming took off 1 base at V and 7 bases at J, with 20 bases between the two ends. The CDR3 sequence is CASSLAHLRGFRQPQHF. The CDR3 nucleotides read TGTGCCAGCAGCTTAGCCCATCTCCGGGGGTTTCGACAGCCCCAGCATTTT. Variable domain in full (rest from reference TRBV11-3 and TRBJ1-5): EAGVVQSPRYKIIEKKQPVAFWCNPISGHNTLYWYLQNLGQGPELLIRYENEEAVDDSQLPKDRFSAERLKGVDSTLKIQPAELGDSAVYLCASSLAHLRGFRQPQHFGDGTRLSIL.

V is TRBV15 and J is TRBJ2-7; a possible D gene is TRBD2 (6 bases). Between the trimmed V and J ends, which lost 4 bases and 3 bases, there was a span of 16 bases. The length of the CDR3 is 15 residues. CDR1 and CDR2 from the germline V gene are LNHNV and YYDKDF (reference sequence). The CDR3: CATSTTRSGVYEQYF. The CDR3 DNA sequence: TGTGCCACCAGCACAACCCGGTCGGGGGTCTACGAGCAGTACTTC.

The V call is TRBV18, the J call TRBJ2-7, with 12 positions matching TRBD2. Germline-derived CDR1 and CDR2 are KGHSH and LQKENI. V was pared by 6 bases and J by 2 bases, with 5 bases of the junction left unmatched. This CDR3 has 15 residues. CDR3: CASSSGLAGTYEQYF. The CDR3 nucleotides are TGTGCCAGCTCCAGCGGACTAGCGGGAACCTACGAGCAGTACTTC.

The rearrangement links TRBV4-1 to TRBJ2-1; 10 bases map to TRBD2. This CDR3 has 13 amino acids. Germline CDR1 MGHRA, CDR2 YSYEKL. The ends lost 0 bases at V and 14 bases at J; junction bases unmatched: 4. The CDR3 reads CASSQEGLAGEFF. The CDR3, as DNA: TGCGCCAGCAGCCAAGAGGGGCTAGCGGGGGAGTTCTTC.

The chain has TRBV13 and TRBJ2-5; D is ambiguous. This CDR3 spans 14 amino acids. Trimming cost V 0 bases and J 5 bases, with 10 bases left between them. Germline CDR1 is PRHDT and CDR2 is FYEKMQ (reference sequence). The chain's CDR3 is CASSLGLTRETQYF. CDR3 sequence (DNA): TGTGCCAGCAGCTTAGGATTAACGAGGGAGACCCAGTACTTC.

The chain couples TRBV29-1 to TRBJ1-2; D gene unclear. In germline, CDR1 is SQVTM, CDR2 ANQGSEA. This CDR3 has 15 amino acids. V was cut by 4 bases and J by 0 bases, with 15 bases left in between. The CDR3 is CSVGMAGGANYGYTF. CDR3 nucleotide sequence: TGCAGCGTTGGTATGGCAGGAGGAGCTAACTATGGCTACACCTTC.

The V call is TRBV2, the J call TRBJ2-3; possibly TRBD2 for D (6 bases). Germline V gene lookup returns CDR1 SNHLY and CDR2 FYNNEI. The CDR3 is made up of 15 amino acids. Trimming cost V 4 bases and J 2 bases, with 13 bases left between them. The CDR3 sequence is CASSASRGLTDTQYF. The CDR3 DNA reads TGTGCCAGCAGTGCGAGTAGGGGACTCACAGATACGCAGTATTTT.

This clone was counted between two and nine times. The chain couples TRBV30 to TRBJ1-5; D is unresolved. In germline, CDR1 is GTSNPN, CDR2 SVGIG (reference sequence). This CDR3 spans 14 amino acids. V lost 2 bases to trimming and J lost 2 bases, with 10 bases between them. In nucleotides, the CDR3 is TGTGCCTGGAGTACCGGGGTAGGCAATCAGCCCCAGCATTTT. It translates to CAWSTGVGNQPQHF.

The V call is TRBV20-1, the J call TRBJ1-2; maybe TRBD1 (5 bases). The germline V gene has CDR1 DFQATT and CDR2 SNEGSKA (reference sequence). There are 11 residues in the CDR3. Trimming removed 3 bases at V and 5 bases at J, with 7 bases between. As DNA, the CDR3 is TGCAGTGCTAGGCAGGGATATGGCTACACCTTC. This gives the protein CSARQGYGYTF.

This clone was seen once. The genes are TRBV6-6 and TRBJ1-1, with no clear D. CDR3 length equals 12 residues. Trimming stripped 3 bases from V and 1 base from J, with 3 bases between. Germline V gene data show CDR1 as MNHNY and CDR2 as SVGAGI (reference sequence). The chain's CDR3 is CASSYQNTEAFF. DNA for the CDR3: TGTGCCAGCAGTTATCAGAACACTGAAGCTTTCTTT.